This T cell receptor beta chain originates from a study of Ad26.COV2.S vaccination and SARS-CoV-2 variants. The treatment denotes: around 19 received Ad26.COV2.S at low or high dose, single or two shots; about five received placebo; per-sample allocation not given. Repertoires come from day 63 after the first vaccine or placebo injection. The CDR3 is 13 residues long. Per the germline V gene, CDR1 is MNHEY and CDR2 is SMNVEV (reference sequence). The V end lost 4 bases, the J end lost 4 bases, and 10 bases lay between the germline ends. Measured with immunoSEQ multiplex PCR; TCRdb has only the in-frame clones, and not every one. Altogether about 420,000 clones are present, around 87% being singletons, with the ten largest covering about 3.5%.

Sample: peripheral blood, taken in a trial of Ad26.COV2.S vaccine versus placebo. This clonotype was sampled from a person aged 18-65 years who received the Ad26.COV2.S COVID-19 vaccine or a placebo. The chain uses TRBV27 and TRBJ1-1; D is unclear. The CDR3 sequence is CASSSRQLTEAFF. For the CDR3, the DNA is TGTGCCAGCAGTTCCCGACAACTCACTGAAGCTTTCTTT.